The sequence of this T cell receptor (beta chain) was determined in a study of blood T cell repertoires in COVID-19. This CDR3 has 17 residues. CDR1 is SGHVS and CDR2 is FNYEAQ in the germline V gene. V lost 3 bases and J lost 8; bases outside the gene matches: 8. It was within 2 weeks before study entry that exposed participants met a COVID-19 case. TCRdb's copy holds only in-frame clones and misses some; the assay was immunoSEQ multiplex PCR. Found here are 330,000 or so clones, around nine tenths of them singletons; the top ten hold approximately 0.93%. Sequenced: PBMCs or T cells enriched from blood (not recorded which). The origin of this receptor is a woman aged 25 to 39 who had been exposed to COVID-19. V usage is TRBV7-6 and J usage is TRBJ2-2; 14 nucleotides align to TRBD2. As DNA, the CDR3 is TGTGCCAGCAGCTTCCGCGGACTAGCGGGAGGACAAGGGGAGCTGTTTTTT. It specifies CASSFRGLAGGQGELFF.